This TCR beta chain derives from a study of blood T cell repertoires in COVID-19. For the study at large: The United States, Italy and Spain provided the acute and convalescent COVID-19 samples. T cells, B-cell-depleted T cells, or PBMCs provided the cDNA or gDNA that served as material.

In its sample, this clone was seen once. J lost 0 bases, V lost 4 bases, and 6 bases had no gene match. The CDR3 has 18 amino acids. CDR1 is MNHEY and CDR2 is SVGEGT in the germline V gene. Original processing methods: For nucleated cells, counts were estimated from reference gene primer amplification. Data came from immunoSEQ multiplex PCR; TCRdb stores just in-frame clones and leaves some out. V and J calls and clone size are copied from that table; D and trimming were computed from the DNA. The data contain about 180,000 clones, about 83% of them singletons. The genes are TRBV6-2 or TRBV6-3 and TRBJ2-6; 10 bases line up with TRBD2. This receptor was identified in a human donor in a cohort sampled during active COVID-19. Sequences were obtained from peripheral blood. CDR3 in amino acids: CASSSPSGGHSGANVLTF. In DNA form, the CDR3 reads TGTGCCAGCAGTTCGCCTAGCGGGGGTCACTCTGGGGCCAACGTCCTGACTTTC.